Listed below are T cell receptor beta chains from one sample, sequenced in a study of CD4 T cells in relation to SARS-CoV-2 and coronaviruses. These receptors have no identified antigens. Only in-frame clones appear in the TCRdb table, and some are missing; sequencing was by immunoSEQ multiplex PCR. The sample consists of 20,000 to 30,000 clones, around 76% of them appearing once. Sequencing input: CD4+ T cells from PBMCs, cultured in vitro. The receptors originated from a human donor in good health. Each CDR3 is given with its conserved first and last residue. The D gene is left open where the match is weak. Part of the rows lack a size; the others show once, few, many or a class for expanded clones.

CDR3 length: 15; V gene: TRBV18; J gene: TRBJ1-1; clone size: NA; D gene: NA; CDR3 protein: CASSPPLDGGTEAFF; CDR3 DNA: TGTGCCAGCTCACCACCCCTTGATGGGGGGACTGAAGCTTTCTTT
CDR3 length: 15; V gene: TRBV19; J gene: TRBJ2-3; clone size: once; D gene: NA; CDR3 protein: CASSPVAGEGDTQYF; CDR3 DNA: TGTGCCAGTAGTCCCGTGGCAGGGGAGGGAGATACGCAGTATTTT
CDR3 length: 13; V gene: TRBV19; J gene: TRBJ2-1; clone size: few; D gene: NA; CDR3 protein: CASSIDFSNEQFF; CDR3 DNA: TGTGCCAGTAGTATAGATTTTAGTAATGAGCAGTTCTTC
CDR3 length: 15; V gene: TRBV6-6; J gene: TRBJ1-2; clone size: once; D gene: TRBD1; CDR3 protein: CASTGQGAGNYGYTF; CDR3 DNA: TGTGCCAGCACCGGACAGGGGGCGGGTAACTATGGCTACACCTTC
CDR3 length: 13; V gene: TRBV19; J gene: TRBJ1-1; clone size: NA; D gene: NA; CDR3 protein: CASSQNLNTEAFF; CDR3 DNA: TGTGCCAGTAGTCAGAACTTGAACACTGAAGCTTTCTTT
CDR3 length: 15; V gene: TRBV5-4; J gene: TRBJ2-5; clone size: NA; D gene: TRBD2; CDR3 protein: CASSFPSGAQETQYF; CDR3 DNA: TGTGCCAGCAGCTTTCCTAGCGGGGCCCAAGAGACCCAGTACTTC
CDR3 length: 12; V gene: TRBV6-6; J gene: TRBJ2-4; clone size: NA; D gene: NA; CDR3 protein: CASSYARNIQYF; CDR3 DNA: TGTGCCAGCAGTTACGCGAGGAACATTCAGTACTTC
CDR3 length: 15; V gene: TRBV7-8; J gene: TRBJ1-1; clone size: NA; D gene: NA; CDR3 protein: CASGPLVGYETEAFF; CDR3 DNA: TGTGCCAGCGGACCGCTGGTGGGCTACGAGACTGAAGCTTTCTTT
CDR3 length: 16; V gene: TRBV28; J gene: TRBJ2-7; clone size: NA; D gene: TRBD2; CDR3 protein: CASSFSTSGLSYEQYF; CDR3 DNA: TGTGCCAGCAGTTTCTCCACTAGCGGGTTATCCTACGAGCAGTACTTC
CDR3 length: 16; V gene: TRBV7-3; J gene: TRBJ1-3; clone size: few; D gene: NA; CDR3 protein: CASSLTRGGPGNTIYF; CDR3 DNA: TGTGCCAGCAGCTTAACTAGGGGCGGACCTGGAAACACCATATATTTT
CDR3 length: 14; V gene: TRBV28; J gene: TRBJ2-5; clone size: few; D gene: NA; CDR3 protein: CASSLDGDQETQYF; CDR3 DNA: TGTGCCAGCAGCCTCGACGGGGACCAAGAGACCCAGTACTTC
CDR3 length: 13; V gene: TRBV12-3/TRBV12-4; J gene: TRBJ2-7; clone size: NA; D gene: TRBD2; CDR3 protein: CASRLGTSYEQYF; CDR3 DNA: TGTGCCAGCAGGCTTGGGACTAGCTACGAGCAGTACTTC
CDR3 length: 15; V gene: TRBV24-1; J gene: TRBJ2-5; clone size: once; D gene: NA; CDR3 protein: CATSVMSGRGETQYF; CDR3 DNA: TGTGCCACCAGTGTGATGAGCGGGCGTGGGGAGACCCAGTACTTC
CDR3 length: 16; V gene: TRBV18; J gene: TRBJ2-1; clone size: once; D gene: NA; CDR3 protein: CASSPITSGLYNEQFF; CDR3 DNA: TGTGCCAGCTCACCAATTACCTCAGGGCTATACAATGAGCAGTTCTTC
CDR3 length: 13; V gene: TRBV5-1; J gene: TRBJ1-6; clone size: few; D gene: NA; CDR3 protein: CASTLGGNSPLHF; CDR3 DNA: TGCGCCAGCACCTTGGGCGGGAATTCACCCCTCCACTTT
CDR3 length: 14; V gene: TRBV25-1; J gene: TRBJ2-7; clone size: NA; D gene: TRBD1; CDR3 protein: CASRGTGVVYEQYF; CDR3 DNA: TGTGCCAGCCGGGGGACAGGGGTAGTCTACGAGCAGTACTTC
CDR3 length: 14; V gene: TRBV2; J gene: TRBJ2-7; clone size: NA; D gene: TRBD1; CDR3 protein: CASGGTGGVHEQYF; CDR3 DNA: TGTGCCAGCGGGGGGACAGGGGGCGTCCACGAGCAGTACTTC
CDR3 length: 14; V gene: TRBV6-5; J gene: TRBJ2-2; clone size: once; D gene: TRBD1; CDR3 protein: CAGRRGTGHGELFF; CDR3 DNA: TGTGCCGGGAGAAGGGGGACAGGACACGGGGAGCTGTTTTTT
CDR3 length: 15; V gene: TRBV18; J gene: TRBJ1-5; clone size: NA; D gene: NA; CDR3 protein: CASSPGQLPNQPQHF; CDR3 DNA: TGTGCCAGCTCACCCGGACAGCTACCCAATCAGCCCCAGCATTTT
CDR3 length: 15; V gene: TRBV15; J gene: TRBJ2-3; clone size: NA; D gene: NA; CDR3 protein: CATSRVGSGTDTQYF; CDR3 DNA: TGTGCCACCAGCAGAGTCGGGAGTGGCACAGATACGCAGTATTTT